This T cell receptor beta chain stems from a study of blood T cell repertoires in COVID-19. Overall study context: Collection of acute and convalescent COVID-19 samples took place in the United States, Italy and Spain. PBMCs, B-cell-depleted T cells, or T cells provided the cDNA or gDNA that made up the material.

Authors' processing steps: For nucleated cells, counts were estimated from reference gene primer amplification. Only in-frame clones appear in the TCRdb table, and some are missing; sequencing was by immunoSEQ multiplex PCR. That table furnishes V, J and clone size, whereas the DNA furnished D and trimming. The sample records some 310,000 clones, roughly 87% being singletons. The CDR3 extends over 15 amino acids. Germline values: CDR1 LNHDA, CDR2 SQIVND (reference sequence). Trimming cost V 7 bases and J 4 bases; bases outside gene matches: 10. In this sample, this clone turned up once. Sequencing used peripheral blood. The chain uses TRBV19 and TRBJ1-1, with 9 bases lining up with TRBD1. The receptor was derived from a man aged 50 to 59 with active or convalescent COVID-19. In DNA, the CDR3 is TGTGCCAGTATCCCACCGGGACAGGGCGGCACTGAAGCTTTCTTT. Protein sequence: CASIPPGQGGTEAFF.